This record covers a single T cell receptor beta chain. Its antigen is unknown. These data originate in a study of cytomegalovirus exposure and HLA in healthy donors. Study findings and constraints: Later, an analysis found that TCR clusters from the first cohort tended to co-occur in the roughly 110 validation repertoires.

Sequencing was performed with immunoSEQ multiplex PCR; in TCRdb, only in-frame clones are kept and a portion is missing. The sample has about 250,000 clones, around nine tenths seen once. Germline V gene data show CDR1 as SNHLY and CDR2 as FYNNEI. The CDR3 runs 13 residues. The V end was cut by 7 bases, the J end by 5 bases, with 14 bases between. Input material: PBMCs. The V call is TRBV2, the J call TRBJ1-1; tentative D call: TRBD1 (5 bases). This receptor was obtained from a man aged 18 to 29 in good health and CMV-seronegative. CDR3 amino acids: CASTGRVPTEAFF. The DNA for the CDR3 is TGTGCCAGCACGGGCAGGGTCCCTACTGAAGCTTTCTTT.